This T cell receptor beta chain is drawn from a study of glioma-infiltrating T cells. General study findings and limits: Tissue and blood shared very few CDR3 sequences. Gliomas, especially low-grade, showed above-expected tissue-blood divergence; non-neoplastic patients showed below.

TCR alpha and beta CDR3 regions were amplified from RNA using iRepertoire nested multiplex PCR. One-step reverse transcription and amplification started from roughly 100-400 ng of tissue mRNA or PBMC total RNA. One entry per CDR3 protein, called by TCRdb with MiXCR from the multiplex PCR reads. Among tens of thousands of distinct CDR3 sequences listed, approximately 39% were seen once. CDR1 is SQVTM and CDR2 is ANQGSEA in the germline V gene. The CDR3 has 13 residues. Remarks on this clonotype: What it binds is not known. The junction departs from germline at one end; a sequencing error may be responsible.

This chain links TRBV29-1 with TRBJ1-1, with a weak D call TRBD1 (6 bases). The source is a human donor with low-grade glioma or glioblastoma, undergoing nonglioma brain surgery, or in good health (not recorded which). Material for sequencing was glioma tissue, nonneoplastic brain tissue, or PBMCs (not recorded which). Here the CDR3 reads CSVEWQGRTQASF. In DNA form, the CDR3 reads TGCAGCGTTGAATGGCAGGGGAGGACTCAAGCTTCCTTT.